This entry concerns a single T cell receptor beta chain. V dropped 2 bases and J dropped 2 bases, with 7 bases sitting between them. Germline V gene sequence: CDR1 MNHNS, CDR2 SASEGT. The CDR3 is 14 amino acids. This entry comes from a study of early stage breast cancer tumors. Sequenced by immunoSEQ multiplex PCR; TCRdb stores in-frame clones only, minus some. The sample carries tens of thousands of clones, over 65% recorded once. V gene TRBV6-1 combines with J gene TRBJ1-3; D possibly corresponds to TRBD1 (5 bases). The sequencing sample was made of blood. The clonotype was recovered from a person between 30 and 45 years old with breast cancer. CDR3 loop: CASSEWGAGNTIYF. Here the CDR3 DNA reads TGTGCCAGCAGTGAATGGGGGGCTGGAAACACCATATATTTT.